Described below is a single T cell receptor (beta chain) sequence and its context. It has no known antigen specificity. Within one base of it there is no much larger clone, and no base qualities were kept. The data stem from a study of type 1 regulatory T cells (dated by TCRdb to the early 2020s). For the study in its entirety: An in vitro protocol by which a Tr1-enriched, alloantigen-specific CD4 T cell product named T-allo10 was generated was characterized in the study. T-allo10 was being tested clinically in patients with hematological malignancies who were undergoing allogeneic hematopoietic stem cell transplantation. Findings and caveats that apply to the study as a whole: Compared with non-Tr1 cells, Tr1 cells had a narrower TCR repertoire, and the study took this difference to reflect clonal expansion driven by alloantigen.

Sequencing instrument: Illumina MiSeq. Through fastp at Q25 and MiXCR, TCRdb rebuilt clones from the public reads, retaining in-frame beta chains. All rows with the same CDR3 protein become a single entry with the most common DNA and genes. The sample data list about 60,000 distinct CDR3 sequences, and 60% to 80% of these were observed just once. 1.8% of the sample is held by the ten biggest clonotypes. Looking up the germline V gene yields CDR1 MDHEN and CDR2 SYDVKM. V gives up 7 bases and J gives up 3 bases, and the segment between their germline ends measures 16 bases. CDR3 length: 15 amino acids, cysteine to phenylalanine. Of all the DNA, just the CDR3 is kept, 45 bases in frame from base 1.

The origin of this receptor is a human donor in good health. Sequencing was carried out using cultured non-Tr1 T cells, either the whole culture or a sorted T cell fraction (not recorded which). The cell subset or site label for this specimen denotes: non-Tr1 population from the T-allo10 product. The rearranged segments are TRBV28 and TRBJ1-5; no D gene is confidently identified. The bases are TGTGCCAGCACCATACCGACGTTCACCAATCAGCCCCAGCATTTT. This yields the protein CASTIPTFTNQPQHF.